This TCR beta chain was found in a study of patients and donors after allogeneic stem cell transplantation. After removal of 6 bases from V and 7 bases from J, the junction contained 3 bases not matched to a gene. The CDR3 spans 13 residues. Germline loops: CDR1 MNHEY, CDR2 SMNVEV (reference sequence). Via MiXCR, TCRdb re-called the RT-PCR reads, giving one row per CDR3 protein. This sample has over 150,000 distinct CDR3 sequences, with approximately 28% found just once. The rearrangement uses TRBV27 and TRBJ2-5, with 12 positions matching TRBD2. Sequenced: blood, either unsorted or a sorted T cell fraction (not recorded which). The TCR sequence derives from a human donor who was either an allogeneic HSCT recipient or a stem cell or donor lymphocyte infusion donor (not recorded which). It is not recorded whose cells these are; they may come from a transplant donor. The DNA of the CDR3 is TGTGCCAGCAGCGCGACTAGCGGGGGGACCCAGTACTTC. It is translated as CASSATSGGTQYF.